The 3 T cell receptor beta chains below all came from one sample that was sequenced in a study of T cell responses to AZD1222 COVID-19 vaccine. Assay used: immunoSEQ multiplex PCR; TCRdb lists only in-frame clones, some missing. The sample shows 150,000 or so clones, approximately 90% of them seen only once. This sample comprised peripheral blood, obtained on day 0 of AZD1222 vaccination. The receptor source for this set is an adult in good health.

J is TRBJ2-3 and V is TRBV9, with 10 bases that match TRBD1. The CDR3 consists of 17 residues. Germline CDR1 is SGDLS and CDR2 is YYNGEE. The J segment lost 5 bases and the V segment lost 0 bases, leaving 9 bases of the junction unmatched. The DNA of the CDR3 is TGTGCCAGCAGCGTAGCTCCTTTGGGACAGGGGTTAGATACGCAGTATTTT. Translated, it gives CASSVAPLGQGLDTQYF. The complete variable domain, with remaining parts taken from reference TRBV9 and TRBJ2-3, reads DSGVTQTPKHLITATGQRVTLRCSPRSGDLSVYWYQQSLDQGLQFLIQYYNGEERAKGNILERFSAQQFPDLHSELNLSSLELGDSALYFCASSVAPLGQGLDTQYFGPGTRLTVL.

The chain recombines TRBV6-5 with TRBJ1-1; D not certain. This CDR3 has 15 amino acids. The V end was cut by 5 bases, the J end by 3 bases, with 16 bases between. CDR1 MNHEY and CDR2 SVGAGI come from the germline V gene. The DNA of the CDR3 is TGTGCCAGCAGTACCAGATCTATGGTTGACACTGAAGCTTTCTTT. This encodes CASSTRSMVDTEAFF.

The chain combines TRBV7-9 with TRBJ2-7, with D tentatively TRBD1 (5 bases). V lost 3 bases and J lost 2, with 17 bases in between. This CDR3 has 16 amino acids. CDR1 and CDR2 from the germline V gene are SEHNR and FQNEAQ (reference sequence). In DNA, the CDR3 is TGTGCCAGCAGCTTGGGTGACAGATATAGACCCTACGAGCAGTACTTC. Translation: CASSLGDRYRPYEQYF.